What follows are 3 T cell receptor beta chains derived from one specimen sequenced in a study of patients and donors after allogeneic stem cell transplantation. Each CDR3 protein gets one entry after TCRdb re-called the RT-PCR reads with MiXCR. The sample has more than 150,000 distinct CDR3 sequences, approximately 41% seen once; the top ten hold about 33%. Sequences were obtained from blood, either unsorted or a sorted T cell fraction (not recorded which). These receptors originate from a human donor who was either an allogeneic HSCT recipient or a stem cell or donor lymphocyte infusion donor (not recorded which). It is not recorded whose cells these are; they may come from a transplant donor.

CDR3 amino acids: CATSRETGVYGYTF. CDR3 DNA sequence: TGTGCCACCAGCAGAGAGACAGGGGTCTATGGCTACACCTTC. V usage is TRBV15 and J usage is TRBJ1-2; 8 positions agree with TRBD1. The CDR3 has 14 residues. V dropped 0 bases and J dropped 4; count of bases not matched to a gene: 1. Germline loops: CDR1 LNHNV, CDR2 YYDKDF (reference sequence).

This clonotype was seen a few times. For the CDR3, the DNA is TGTGCCACCAGCCTGCGGACAGGGATCTACAATGAGCAGTTCTTC. The encoded protein is CATSLRTGIYNEQFF. V gene TRBV15 combines with J gene TRBJ2-1; 8 bases are a match to TRBD1. The CDR3 spans 15 residues. From germline, CDR1 is LNHNV and CDR2 YYDKDF (reference sequence). V gave up 5 bases and J gave up 3 bases; unmatched junction bases: 6.

The chain has TRBV12-3 or TRBV12-4 and TRBJ2-1, with D possibly TRBD2 on 5 matching bases. This CDR3 has 13 residues. Trimming took off 6 bases at V and 6 bases at J, with 12 bases between the two ends. In DNA form, the CDR3 reads TGTGCCAGCAGCCGGGCGGGCCTCAATGAGCAGTTCTTC. The encoded protein is CASSRAGLNEQFF.